Shown below are 9 T cell receptor beta chains from a single sample sequenced in a study of cytomegalovirus exposure and HLA in healthy donors. The PCR ran on 60 Vbeta and 13 Jbeta primers. The table came from immunoSEQ multiplex PCR; TCRdb's copy has only in-frame clones and leaves some out. The table includes over 200,000 clones, approximately 84% detected once. The sequenced sample was PBMCs. Receptors were obtained from a woman aged 40 to 55 in good health and CMV-seronegative.

The CDR3 is CASSPRLDRGYGYTF. Written as DNA, the CDR3 is TGTGCCAGCAGCCCCCGACTCGACAGGGGCTATGGCTACACCTTC. The V call is TRBV9, the J call TRBJ1-2; 8 bases fit TRBD1. Trimming cost V 4 bases and J 4 bases; bases outside gene matches: 9. Germline V lookup: CDR1 SGDLS, CDR2 YYNGEE. The CDR3 consists of 15 residues.

The chain recombines TRBV5-6 with TRBJ2-3; TRBD1 matches 7 bases. Per the germline V gene, CDR1 is SGHDT and CDR2 is YYEEEE. This CDR3 has 18 amino acids. Trimming at V came to 4 bases and at J to 2 bases, leaving 16 bases not matched to a gene. The CDR3, as DNA: TGTGCCAGCAGCACACTTTATTACGGGACAGTTATCACAGATACGCAGTATTTT. Translating gives CASSTLYYGTVITDTQYF.

This clone has only a few counts. The V gene is TRBV7-8, the J gene TRBJ1-4; TRBD1 matches 10 bases. The CDR3 contains 14 residues. After removal of 5 bases from V and 8 bases from J, the junction contained 5 bases not matched to a gene. From germline, CDR1 is SGHVS and CDR2 FQNEAQ. The CDR3 reads CASSPGQGNEKLFF. Here the CDR3 DNA reads TGTGCCAGCAGCCCGGGACAGGGGAACGAAAAACTGTTTTTT.

DNA of the CDR3: TGTGCCAGCAGCGTGGGGCAGGACAATCAGCCCCAGCATTTT. Translation gives CASSVGQDNQPQHF. The chain joins TRBV9 to TRBJ1-5; tentatively, D is TRBD1 (5 bases). CDR1 is SGDLS and CDR2 is YYNGEE in the germline V gene. The ends were cut back, 2 bases at V and 3 bases at J, with 9 bases in the middle. The CDR3 is 14 residues long. Based on the CDR3 plus reference TRBV9 and TRBJ1-5, the full variable domain is DSGVTQTPKHLITATGQRVTLRCSPRSGDLSVYWYQQSLDQGLQFLIQYYNGEERAKGNILERFSAQQFPDLHSELNLSSLELGDSALYFCASSVGQDNQPQHFGDGTRLSIL.

The table lists this clone with a count of one. The chain carries TRBV6-5 and TRBJ1-2, with TRBD1 identical over 7 bases. V lost 5 bases, J lost 6 bases, and 6 bases stayed unmatched. Per germline, CDR1 MNHEY and CDR2 SVGAGI. The CDR3 extends over 13 amino acids. CDR3 sequence: CASSLTGVDGYTF. In nucleotides, the CDR3 is TGTGCCAGCAGTCTCACAGGGGTGGATGGCTACACCTTC.

This chain uses TRBV7-6 with TRBJ2-1; no definite D call. Germline V gene data show CDR1 as SGHVS and CDR2 as FNYEAQ. CDR3 length equals 13 residues. V was cut by 5 bases and J by 8 bases, with 13 bases left in between. The CDR3 sequence: CASSLFAVDEQFF. The CDR3, as DNA: TGTGCCAGCAGCCTATTTGCGGTGGATGAGCAGTTCTTC.

This clone was seen only once. V gene TRBV13 combines with J gene TRBJ1-2, with 7 bases fitting TRBD1. Per germline, CDR1 PRHDT and CDR2 FYEKMQ (reference sequence). Trimming removed 5 bases from V and 5 bases from J; junction bases left unmatched: 11. The CDR3 has 15 amino acids. CDR3 protein: CASSRRGTAHYGYTF. The CDR3 nucleotides are TGTGCCAGCAGCCGCAGAGGGACAGCTCATTATGGCTACACCTTC.

The chain recombines TRBV7-9 with TRBJ1-2, with 9 bases identical to TRBD1. This CDR3 spans 17 amino acids. Trimming cost V 4 bases and J 4 bases; bases outside gene matches: 13. Germline lookup yields CDR1 SEHNR and CDR2 FQNEAQ (reference sequence). The DNA for the CDR3 is TGTGCCAGCAGCTCTTGGGTAGCCGGGACAGGGCTCTATGGCTACACCTTC. It translates to CASSSWVAGTGLYGYTF.

The chain is built from TRBV10-1 and TRBJ1-3; D gene unclear. Germline CDR1 is WNHNN and CDR2 is SYGVQD (reference sequence). The CDR3 runs to 15 residues. Trimming took off 0 bases at V and 0 bases at J, with 6 bases between the two ends. CDR3 protein: CASSESTVSGNTIYF. The DNA for the CDR3 is TGCGCCAGCAGTGAGTCTACGGTCTCTGGAAACACCATATATTTT.